This is a list of T cell receptor beta chains from one sample in a study of blood T cell repertoires in COVID-19. Assay: immunoSEQ multiplex PCR; the TCRdb copy retains only in-frame clones and omits some. The sample consists of about 74,000 clones, roughly 74% of them appearing once. The sequenced sample consisted of peripheral blood. All receptors come from a human donor in a cohort sampled during active COVID-19. Each CDR3 is given with its conserved first and last residue. Each record gives: V gene, clone size, D gene, J gene, CDR3 protein, CDR3 DNA. D genes are given only for firm matches. Clone size appears in some rows only: once, few, many, or a class for an expanded clone.

V: TRBV7-8
size: .
D: .
J: TRBJ1-2
CDR3: CASSGQNYGYTF
DNA: TGTGCCAGCAGCGGACAGAACTATGGCTACACCTTC

V: TRBV7-6
size: .
D: TRBD1
J: TRBJ1-6
CDR3: CASSTGTVYNSPLHF
DNA: TGTGCCAGCAGCACGGGGACAGTTTATAATTCACCCCTCCACTTT

V: TRBV3-1/TRBV3-2
size: .
D: TRBD2
J: TRBJ2-7
CDR3: CASSQDGLAGSLEQYF
DNA: TGTGCCAGCAGCCAAGATGGTTTAGCGGGTTCCCTCGAGCAGTACTTC

V: TRBV29-1
size: few
D: TRBD2
J: TRBJ2-7
CDR3: CSVIGWTGTSATYEQYF
DNA: TGCAGCGTGATTGGGTGGACCGGGACTAGCGCTACCTACGAGCAGTACTTC

V: TRBV7-9
size: .
D: TRBD2
J: TRBJ2-4
CDR3: CASSLDGGGAKNIQYF
DNA: TGTGCCAGCAGCTTAGATGGCGGGGGAGCCAAAAACATTCAGTACTTC

V: TRBV7-2
size: once
D: .
J: TRBJ2-7
CDR3: CASSSREGEQYF
DNA: TGTGCCAGCAGCTCCCGTGAGGGCGAGCAGTACTTC

V: TRBV25-1
size: .
D: .
J: TRBJ2-7
CDR3: CASSRESGEQYF
DNA: TGTGCCAGCAGCCGGGAGTCGGGCGAGCAGTACTTC

V: TRBV14
size: .
D: TRBD2
J: TRBJ2-3
CDR3: CASSQARTSGTDTQYF
DNA: TGTGCCAGCAGCCAGGCCCGGACTAGCGGAACAGATACGCAGTATTTT

V: TRBV4-1
size: .
D: TRBD1
J: TRBJ1-6
CDR3: CASSQDLLGPTGTGINSPLHF
DNA: TGCGCCAGCAGCCAAGATTTGCTAGGCCCAACGGGGACAGGGATCAATTCACCCCTCCACTTT

V: TRBV5-6
size: .
D: .
J: TRBJ2-7
CDR3: CASSLGREQYF
DNA: TGTGCCAGCAGCTTGGGGAGGGAGCAGTACTTC

V: TRBV10-3
size: .
D: .
J: TRBJ2-7
CDR3: CAISDPLTGIDEQYF
DNA: TGTGCCATCAGTGACCCCCTCACAGGGATCGACGAGCAGTACTTC

V: TRBV12-3/TRBV12-4
size: .
D: TRBD1
J: TRBJ1-1
CDR3: CASSRTGNGAFF
DNA: TGTGCCAGCAGCAGGACAGGGAATGGAGCTTTCTTT

V: TRBV3-1/TRBV3-2
size: once
D: .
J: TRBJ2-3
CDR3: CASSRSEVTDTQYF
DNA: TGTGCCAGCAGCCGATCCGAGGTGACAGATACGCAGTATTTT

V: TRBV5-1
size: few
D: .
J: TRBJ1-3
CDR3: CASSLGFGPSGNTIYF
DNA: TGCGCCAGCAGCTTGGGTTTTGGGCCCTCTGGAAACACCATATATTTT